Listed below are T cell receptor beta chains from one sample, sequenced in a study of CD8+CD57+ T cells in acquired aplastic anemia. MiXCR, applied by TCRdb to the reads, yields one record per CDR3 protein. Of roughly 120,000 distinct CDR3 sequences in the sample, 50% to 60% are singletons; the top ten hold roughly 30%. Sample: sorted CD4+, CD8+, or CD8+CD57+ T cells (not recorded which) from PBMCs. Receptors were obtained from a human donor with aplastic anemia. Each CDR3 is given with its conserved first and last residue. The D gene is left open where the match is weak. Clone sizes are given selectively: once, few, many, or a class where the clone is expanded.

few | TRBJ1-1 | TRBV28 | - | TGTGCCAGCAGCCCCGGGAGGGCGACTGAAGCTTTCTTT | CASSPGRATEAFF
- | TRBJ2-2 | TRBV27 | - | TGTGCCAGCAGTTCCTCCCCCGGGGAGCTGTTTTTT | CASSSSPGELFF
- | TRBJ1-6 | TRBV2 | - | TGTGCCAGCAGTGATGGCAATTGGTCACCCCTCCACTTT | CASSDGNWSPLHF
- | TRBJ1-1 | TRBV19 | TRBD1 | TGTGCCAGTAGTATAACAGGGGGCAACACTGAAGCTTTCTTT | CASSITGGNTEAFF
few | TRBJ2-7 | TRBV29-1 | TRBD1 | TGCAGCGCCGAGGACAGGGCCAATTACGAGCAGTACTTC | CSAEDRANYEQYF
- | TRBJ1-6 | TRBV7-2 | TRBD1 | TGTGCCAGCAGCCCCTTGACAGGGAATCATTCACCCCTCCACTTT | CASSPLTGNHSPLHF
- | TRBJ2-7 | TRBV20-1 | TRBD2 | TGCAGCGAGCGGGACCAGAAAAACTACGAGCAGTACTTC | CSERDQKNYEQYF
once | TRBJ2-3 | TRBV24-1 | - | TGTGCCACCAGTGAGGCCCCCCAGGGGAGAGGGACAGATACGCAGTATTTT | CATSEAPQGRGTDTQYF
few | TRBJ2-1 | TRBV24-1 | TRBD1 | TGTGCCACCAGTGATTTTGACAGGGGGTTGTACAATGAGCAGTTCTTC | CATSDFDRGLYNEQFF
many | TRBJ2-1 | TRBV24-1 | TRBD2 | TGTGCCACCAGTGAGGGGCTAGCGGATACGGATGAGCAGTTCTTC | CATSEGLADTDEQFF
few | TRBJ1-5 | TRBV2 | TRBD1 | TGTGCCAGCAGACGCGACAGGGGCAATCAGCCCCAGCATTTT | CASRRDRGNQPQHF
- | TRBJ2-5 | TRBV29-1 | - | TGCAGCGCGGCATCAGAGACCCAGTACTTC | CSAASETQYF
- | TRBJ1-6 | TRBV20-1 | - | TGCAGTGCTAGAGATATAACAGGTGGGGATAATTCACCCCTCCACTTT | CSARDITGGDNSPLHF
- | TRBJ1-1 | TRBV9 | - | TGTGCCAGCAGCTTAGACCTTATGAACACTGAAGCTTTCTTT | CASSLDLMNTEAFF
many | TRBJ2-1 | TRBV4-3 | - | TGCGCCAGCAGCCAAGATCTCTCGTTCAATGAGCAGTTCTTC | CASSQDLSFNEQFF
- | TRBJ1-5 | TRBV15 | - | TGTGCCGCGCGATCTGGAGGGGGAACCTACGAGCATTTT | CAARSGGGTYEHF
- | TRBJ1-1 | TRBV29-1 | TRBD1 | TGCAGCGTCAAAGGACAGGGAAACACTGAAGCTTTCTTT | CSVKGQGNTEAFF
- | TRBJ2-3 | TRBV24-1 | TRBD2 | TGTGCCATCAGTAGTCCGGGACTAGCGGGAGCGGCAGATACGCAGTATTTT | CAISSPGLAGAADTQYF
many | TRBJ2-5 | TRBV7-8 | - | TGTGCCAGCAGCCCATTAGGGACCAAAAATCCCCAAGAGACCCAGTACTTC | CASSPLGTKNPQETQYF
once | TRBJ1-1 | TRBV29-1 | TRBD1 | TGCAGCGCAGAAACAGGGGGGCGAGCTTTCTTT | CSAETGGRAFF
many | TRBJ1-2 | TRBV12-3/TRBV12-4 | - | TGTGCCAGCAGCCCACTCATACCCCCAGATAACTATGGCTACACCTTC | CASSPLIPPDNYGYTF
- | TRBJ2-5 | TRBV24-1 | - | TGTGCCACCAGTGATCGGGTGACCCAGTACTTC | CATSDRVTQYF
- | TRBJ2-7 | TRBV7-8 | TRBD1 | TGTGCCAGCAGCTTATATCAGGGGGCCTCCTACGAGCAGTACTTC | CASSLYQGASYEQYF
- | TRBJ1-1 | TRBV28 | TRBD1 | TGTGCCAGCAGTTCAGGACAGGATATCACTGAAGCTTTCTTT | CASSSGQDITEAFF
- | TRBJ2-7 | TRBV7-2 | TRBD2 | TGTGCCAGCCCCGGGACTAGCGGGAGGACCTACGAGCAGTACTTC | CASPGTSGRTYEQYF
- | TRBJ1-2 | TRBV5-1 | - | TGCGCCAGCAGCTTGGATATAGCAGGTGTGAGTGCGGACACCTTC | CASSLDIAGVSADTF
- | TRBJ1-1 | TRBV2 | - | TGTGCCAGCATGGGGGAACGAAACACTGAAGCTTTCTTT | CASMGERNTEAFF
- | TRBJ1-1 | TRBV10-3 | - | TGTGCCATCAGTGAGACAGGGTCCTTGAGTACTGAAGCTTTCTTT | CAISETGSLSTEAFF
few | TRBJ2-2 | TRBV10-3 | TRBD1 | TGTGCCATCAGTGAGATGACAGGGCCCACCGGGGAGCTGTTTTTT | CAISEMTGPTGELFF
- | TRBJ2-3 | TRBV7-3 | TRBD2 | TGTGCCAGCAGCTTAATTCTTAGGGTGGCTAGCGGGATCACAGATACGCAGTATTTT | CASSLILRVASGITDTQYF
- | TRBJ2-1 | TRBV29-1 | TRBD1 | TGCAGCGTTGCAGGGGGCCTTTACAATGAGCAGTTCTTC | CSVAGGLYNEQFF
- | TRBJ1-2 | TRBV24-1 | - | TGTGCCAGCAGCCCGGCCGGGCCGATCTATGACTACACCTTC | CASSPAGPIYDYTF
few | TRBJ2-1 | TRBV2 | - | TGTGCCAGCAGTGGTCCGGCCAATTACAATGAGCAGTTCTTC | CASSGPANYNEQFF